These 26 T cell receptor beta chains were sequenced from one sample in a study of blood T cell repertoires in COVID-19. Sequencing was performed with immunoSEQ multiplex PCR; in TCRdb, only in-frame clones are kept and a portion is missing. Altogether about 330,000 clones are present, more than 75% being singletons, with the ten largest covering roughly 5%. The sequenced sample consisted of PBMCs or T cells enriched from blood (not recorded which). The receptors derive from a woman aged 25 to 39 who had recovered from COVID-19.

V and J are TRBV7-2 and TRBJ2-7, with D perhaps TRBD2 (6 bases). The germline V and J ends were trimmed by 5 bases and 2 bases, with 19 bases remaining between them. Germline loops: CDR1 SGHTA, CDR2 FQGNSA. The CDR3 is 16 residues long. The CDR3, as DNA: TGTGCCAGCAGCGGCGGGGTAACCGTAAACCCCTACGAGCAGTACTTC. It specifies CASSGGVTVNPYEQYF.

This rearrangement joins TRBV4-3 to TRBJ1-5; D is unresolved. The CDR3 extends over 15 amino acids. V lost 0 bases to trimming and J lost 5 bases, with 11 bases between them. Germline CDR1 reads LGHNA; CDR2 reads YSLEER. The CDR3 reads CASSQDEGGHQPQHF. The CDR3 DNA is TGCGCCAGCAGCCAAGATGAGGGAGGCCATCAGCCCCAGCATTTT.

V gene TRBV4-1 combines with J gene TRBJ2-2; no clear D gene. CDR1 and CDR2 from the germline V gene are MGHRA and YSYEKL. The CDR3 contains 17 residues. With 3 bases removed from V and 0 bases from J, the gap between germline ends came to 14 bases. CDR3 sequence reads: CASSHFSLITNTGELFF. The CDR3 DNA reads as TGCGCCAGCAGCCACTTTAGCCTAATTACGAACACCGGGGAGCTGTTTTTT.

This sequence joins TRBV9 and TRBJ1-1; D call uncertain. CDR1 is SGDLS, CDR2 YYNGEE, per germline. V lost 4 bases and J lost 5, with 18 bases in between. CDR3 size: 15 residues. The CDR3 region has the DNA TGTGCCAGCAGCTCGCGGGCCGGAGGTGGAACTGAAGCTTTCTTT. Translated: CASSSRAGGGTEAFF.

The rearrangement links TRBV9 to TRBJ1-6; TRBD1 might be the D (5 bases). Trimming left V 3 bases short and J 11 bases short, with 9 bases between. The length of the CDR3 is 12 residues. CDR1 is SGDLS, CDR2 YYNGEE, per germline. In DNA, the CDR3 is TGTGCCAGCAGCGGGGGCCGAACACCCCTCCACTTT. The encoded protein is CASSGGRTPLHF. The whole variable domain, filled in from reference TRBV9 and TRBJ1-6, reads DSGVTQTPKHLITATGQRVTLRCSPRSGDLSVYWYQQSLDQGLQFLIQYYNGEERAKGNILERFSAQQFPDLHSELNLSSLELGDSALYFCASSGGRTPLHFGNGTRLTVT.

The CDR3 sequence: CASSLVSVTVGGYTF. Written as DNA, the CDR3 is TGTGCCAGCAGCTTAGTCTCCGTAACGGTCGGTGGCTACACCTTC. The chain employs TRBV11-2 and TRBJ1-2; no reliable D call. The germline gives CDR1 SGHAT, CDR2 FQNNGV. V was trimmed by 1 base and J by 7 bases, leaving 16 bases between them. This CDR3 is 15 amino acids long.

The chain recombines TRBV4-2 with TRBJ2-1, with 9 bases matching TRBD2. V dropped 0 bases and J dropped 4; count of bases not matched to a gene: 4. The germline CDR1 and CDR2 sequences are LGHNA and YNFKEQ. CDR3 length: 16 amino acids. In DNA, the CDR3 is TGTGCCAGCAGCCAAGAGGCTAGCGGGACTTACAATGAGCAGTTCTTC. This sequence encodes CASSQEASGTYNEQFF.

The chain recombines TRBV10-3 with TRBJ2-2, with a possible D match to TRBD2 (5 bases). CDR3 size: 16 residues. Germline CDR1 and CDR2: ENHRY and SYGVKD. Trimming took 3 bases from V and 6 from J, leaving 17 bases between them. CDR3 nucleotides: TGTGCCATCAGTGAAGGGTCGGGCCCCGGGGCCGGGGAGCTGTTTTTT. This encodes CAISEGSGPGAGELFF.

The chain is built from TRBV29-1 and TRBJ2-1; D is possibly TRBD2 (6 bases). V lost 1 base and J 4 bases, leaving 14 bases between the germline ends. Germline V gene lookup returns CDR1 SQVTM and CDR2 ANQGSEA. This CDR3 contains 15 residues. The CDR3: CSVEANGGTYNEQFF. As DNA, the CDR3 is TGCAGCGTTGAAGCCAACGGGGGTACTTACAATGAGCAGTTCTTC.

The gene calls are TRBV5-1 and TRBJ1-2; unclear D gene. Germline V gene sequence: CDR1 SGHRS, CDR2 YFSETQ. Trimming cost V 6 bases and J 8 bases, with 23 bases left between them. This CDR3 comprises 15 residues. CDR3 nucleotides: TGCGCCAGCAATTTAGAGGGATTGGTATCGGGCGGCTACACCTTC. Protein sequence: CASNLEGLVSGGYTF.

The V and J genes are TRBV6-5 and TRBJ2-6, with a tentative D call TRBD1 (6 bases). Per germline, CDR1 MNHEY and CDR2 SVGAGI. The CDR3 spans 14 residues. The V end was cut by 7 bases, the J end by 1 base, with 8 bases between. The CDR3 sequence is CASMQGSGANVLTF. The CDR3 DNA reads as TGTGCCAGCATGCAGGGGTCTGGGGCCAACGTCCTGACTTTC.

The count of this clone is one. The rearrangement links TRBV16 to TRBJ2-1, with 9 bases identical to TRBD2. With V trimmed by 4 bases and J by 8 bases, 9 bases remained unmatched. Germline V gene lookup returns CDR1 KGHSY and CDR2 FQNENV. This CDR3 comprises 15 residues. CDR3 amino acids: CASSPYGGGADEQFF. The CDR3 DNA reads TGTGCCAGCAGCCCCTACGGCGGGGGGGCGGATGAGCAGTTCTTC.

The chain links TRBV19 to TRBJ2-1, with TRBD1 matching over 9 bases. This CDR3 comprises 15 residues. The V segment lost 6 bases and the J segment 6 bases; nucleotides outside the gene matches: 9. The germline V gene has CDR1 LNHDA and CDR2 SQIVND (reference sequence). The CDR3 nucleotides read TGTGCCAGTAGGAGGGACAGGGTCTCGGTCAATGAGCAGTTCTTC. Its translation is CASRRDRVSVNEQFF.

The chain is built from TRBV9 and TRBJ2-3, with 8 bases that match TRBD2. Germline V lookup: CDR1 SGDLS, CDR2 YYNGEE. This CDR3 contains 16 residues. V gave up 4 bases and J gave up 2 bases; unmatched junction bases: 9. CDR3 loop: CASSPRTGGNTDTQYF. The CDR3 DNA reads as TGTGCCAGCAGCCCTAGAACGGGGGGGAACACAGATACGCAGTATTTT.

Here the CDR3 reads CATRKKGRDTEAFF. CDR3 nucleotides: TGTGCCACCAGGAAGAAGGGGAGGGACACTGAAGCTTTCTTT. The chain is built from TRBV24-1 and TRBJ1-1, with a weak D call TRBD1 (5 bases). Germline assignment: CDR1 KGHDR and CDR2 SFDVKD. CDR3 length: 14 residues. Deletions cut 7 bases from V and 3 bases from J, with 14 bases between.

V gene TRBV6-2 or TRBV6-3 combines with J gene TRBJ2-3, with TRBD2 identical over 9 bases. The CDR3 loop spans 19 amino acids. With 0 bases clipped from V and 2 bases from J, the junction kept 12 bases outside the gene matches. Germline-derived CDR1 and CDR2 are MNHEY and SVGEGT. Here the CDR3 DNA reads TGTGCCAGCAGTTACTCGAGATACGTCCTAGCGGGGACCACAGATACGCAGTATTTT. Translation: CASSYSRYVLAGTTDTQYF.

The chain has TRBV2 and TRBJ1-2, with D hard to call. V was trimmed by 8 bases and J by 4 bases, leaving 5 bases between them. The CDR3 extends over 10 amino acids. Per the germline V gene, CDR1 is SNHLY and CDR2 is FYNNEI. CDR3 in amino acids: CASGSYGYTF. Here the CDR3 DNA reads TGTGCCAGCGGGAGCTATGGCTACACCTTC.

This chain joins TRBV24-1 and TRBJ1-2; D may be TRBD1 (5 bases). CDR3 length: 15 amino acids. V gave up 2 bases and J gave up 5 bases, with 14 bases separating them. Germline CDR1 and CDR2: KGHDR and SFDVKD. In DNA form, the CDR3 reads TGTGCCACCAGTGATTGGAGGGGCCAGGGATATGGCTACACCTTC. Amino acids: CATSDWRGQGYGYTF.

Only a few counts were recorded for this clone. The chain uses TRBV15 and TRBJ2-7; TRBD1 might be the D (5 bases). CDR3 length: 16 amino acids. Germline loops: CDR1 LNHNV, CDR2 YYDKDF (reference sequence). The V end was cut by 0 bases, the J end by 0 bases, with 12 bases between. Written as DNA, the CDR3 is TGTGCCACCAGCAGAGATAGATCAGGGTTCTCCTACGAGCAGTACTTC. It yields the protein CATSRDRSGFSYEQYF.

This rearrangement joins TRBV6-2 or TRBV6-3 to TRBJ2-7, with D unresolved. Looked up from germline, CDR1 is MNHEY and CDR2 is SVGEGT. The CDR3 has 14 residues. V was cut by 4 bases and J by 0 bases, with 10 bases left in between. CDR3 bases: TGTGCCAGCAGTTGGCACAAAACCTCCTACGAGCAGTACTTC. This codes for CASSWHKTSYEQYF.

The chain combines TRBV5-1 with TRBJ1-1, with D unresolved. The V gene lost 4 bases and the J gene lost 1 base, with 11 bases spanning the gap. Germline CDR1 reads SGHRS; CDR2 reads YFSETQ. There are 14 residues in the CDR3. This CDR3 is CASSNAQTNTEAFF. DNA of the CDR3: TGCGCCAGCAGCAATGCACAGACGAACACTGAAGCTTTCTTT.

CDR3 residues: CASSQNFQGEAFF. CDR3 nucleotide sequence: TGTGCCAGCAGCCAAAATTTTCAGGGTGAAGCTTTCTTT. V gene TRBV4-2 combines with J gene TRBJ1-1, with a possible D match to TRBD1 (5 bases). Trimming stripped 2 bases from V and 7 bases from J, with 11 bases between. Germline V gives CDR1 LGHNA, CDR2 YNFKEQ. CDR3 length: 13 residues.

This rearrangement joins TRBV5-4 to TRBJ2-1; D is perhaps TRBD2 (6 bases). Trimming stripped 0 bases from V and 1 base from J, with 11 bases between. The CDR3 totals 16 residues. Germline V gene data show CDR1 as SGHNT and CDR2 as YYREEE (reference sequence). CDR3 DNA sequence: TGTGCCAGCAGCTTGGGTTCTGGGAGGTCCTACAATGAGCAGTTCTTC. It yields the protein CASSLGSGRSYNEQFF.

The chain combines TRBV2 with TRBJ1-5; 8 positions match TRBD1. This CDR3 has 14 residues. Germline CDR1 is SNHLY and CDR2 is FYNNEI. With V trimmed by 7 bases and J by 6 bases, 8 bases remained unmatched. As DNA, the CDR3 is TGTGCCAGCACACAAACAGGGGGACGTCAGCCCCAGCATTTT. Its protein is CASTQTGGRQPQHF. The full variable domain, rest sourced from reference TRBV2 and TRBJ1-5, is EPEVTQTPSHQVTQMGQEVILRCVPISNHLYFYWYRQILGQKVEFLVSFYNNEISEKSEIFDDQFSVERPDGSNFTLKIRSTKLEDSAMYFCASTQTGGRQPQHFGDGTRLSIL.

The gene calls are TRBV6-5 and TRBJ1-3; D remains unclear. The CDR3 has 16 residues. Germline V CDR1 and CDR2: MNHEY, SVGAGI. V was cut by 2 bases and J by 2 bases, with 13 bases left in between. For the CDR3, the DNA is TGTGCCAGCAGTTACGAAACGGGGTTGACTGGAAACACCATATATTTT. It specifies CASSYETGLTGNTIYF.

This sequence joins TRBV5-6 and TRBJ2-7; unclear D gene. V shed 0 bases and J shed 0 bases, with 7 bases lying between them. Looked up from germline, CDR1 is SGHDT and CDR2 is YYEEEE. The CDR3 is 14 residues long. The CDR3 DNA reads TGTGCCAGCAGCTTGGGGCGGTCCTCCTACGAGCAGTACTTC. Translating gives CASSLGRSSYEQYF. Drawing the rest from reference TRBV5-6 and TRBJ2-7, the complete variable domain is DAGVTQSPTHLIKTRGQQVTLRCSPKSGHDTVSWYQQALGQGPQFIFQYYEEEERQRGNFPDRFSGHQFPNYSSELNVNALLLGDSALYLCASSLGRSSYEQYFGPGTRLTVT.